Each of the 25 T cell receptor beta chains below was sequenced from the same sample in a study of blood T cell repertoires in COVID-19. The table came from immunoSEQ multiplex PCR; TCRdb's copy has only in-frame clones and leaves some out. The profile shows 40,000 to 45,000 clones, about 87% of them singletons. Sequencing input: peripheral blood. Receptor source: a man aged 35 to 55 with COVID-19, enrolled during active disease.

V gene TRBV6-5 combines with J gene TRBJ1-5, with D possibly being TRBD1 (6 bases). CDR3 length: 14 residues. The V gene lost 10 bases and the J gene lost 3 bases, with 16 bases spanning the gap. Germline-derived CDR1 and CDR2 are MNHEY and SVGAGI. CDR3 sequence reads: CATRTETNNQPQHF. DNA of the CDR3: TGTGCCACCAGGACAGAAACGAACAATCAGCCCCAGCATTTT.

This clone appeared a few times. The J gene is TRBJ2-1, the V gene TRBV5-1, with 9 bases identical to TRBD2. The CDR3 has 16 amino acids. Germline CDR1 and CDR2: SGHRS and YFSETQ. V lost 4 bases and J lost 5; bases outside the gene matches: 10. This CDR3 reads CASSPIRGGANNEQFF. CDR3 in DNA: TGCGCCAGCAGCCCCATACGCGGGGGGGCCAACAATGAGCAGTTCTTC.

The J gene is TRBJ1-1, the V gene TRBV28, with TRBD1 as a possible D gene (6 bases). From germline, CDR1 is MDHEN and CDR2 SYDVKM. V lost 6 bases to trimming and J lost 3 bases, with 17 bases between them. There are 15 residues in the CDR3. This CDR3 reads CASRTPGAYYTEAFF. DNA for the CDR3: TGTGCCAGCAGGACTCCAGGGGCCTATTACACTGAAGCTTTCTTT.

This chain uses TRBV2 with TRBJ2-1; a weak D match, TRBD2 (6 bases). CDR1 is SNHLY, CDR2 FYNNEI, per germline. Trimming stripped 4 bases from V and 6 bases from J, with 19 bases between. The CDR3 is 16 residues long. The CDR3 coding sequence is TGTGCCAGCAGTGGTACTAGCCTCCCTCTGGGCAATGAGCAGTTCTTC. It specifies CASSGTSLPLGNEQFF.

This clone was observed once. This chain links TRBV2 with TRBJ1-6, with unresolved D. Per the germline V gene, CDR1 is SNHLY and CDR2 is FYNNEI. This CDR3 spans 15 amino acids. V was shortened by 2 bases and J by 3 bases, with 8 bases between the two germline ends. The CDR3 DNA is TGTGCCAGCAGTGAAATGGCAGACTATAATTCACCCCTCCACTTT. Encoded protein: CASSEMADYNSPLHF.

The chain joins TRBV19 to TRBJ1-2; TRBD1 is a possible D gene (6 bases). The germline CDR1 and CDR2 sequences are LNHDA and SQIVND (reference sequence). V lost 3 bases and J 4 bases, leaving 9 bases between the germline ends. This CDR3 is 13 amino acids long. The chain's CDR3 is CASSIQGTYGYTF. The CDR3, as DNA: TGTGCCAGTAGTATCCAGGGGACCTATGGCTACACCTTC.

The chain joins TRBV21-1 to TRBJ2-3; TRBD1, the D gene given by the table, was not confirmed from the DNA. TRBV21-1 is tagged as a pseudogene. This CDR3 has 18 amino acids. The CDR3 region has the DNA TGTGCCAGCAGACAGGGTTCAGTTCTGCGTGTAAGCACAGATACGCAGTATTTT. Its protein is CASRQGSVLRVSTDTQYF.

CDR3 sequence reads: CASSSTSSGGLQETQYF. The CDR3 bases are TGTGCCAGCAGTTCGACCTCTAGCGGGGGGCTACAAGAGACCCAGTACTTC. This chain joins TRBV28 and TRBJ2-5; TRBD2 agrees at 11 bases. The CDR3 length is 17 residues. Looked up from germline, CDR1 is MDHEN and CDR2 is SYDVKM. The V and J ends lost 4 bases and 2 bases, in that order; junction bases with no gene match: 9.

The rearrangement uses TRBV5-1 and TRBJ1-1, with TRBD1 as a possible D gene (5 bases). The CDR3 sequence is 12 residues long. Germline V gene data show CDR1 as SGHRS and CDR2 as YFSETQ. Trimming took 3 bases from V and 5 from J, leaving 8 bases between them. The CDR3: CASSSGLTEAFF. The CDR3, as DNA: TGCGCCAGCAGCTCAGGGTTAACTGAAGCTTTCTTT. Drawing the rest from reference TRBV5-1 and TRBJ1-1, the complete variable domain is KAGVTQTPRYLIKTRGQQVTLSCSPISGHRSVSWYQQTPGQGLQFLFEYFSETQRNKGNFPGRFSGRQFSNSRSEMNVSTLELGDSALYLCASSSGLTEAFFGQGTRLTVV.

The sample holds a few counts of this clone. The V and J genes are TRBV2 and TRBJ1-4, with 8 bases matching TRBD1. Germline lookup yields CDR1 SNHLY and CDR2 FYNNEI. This CDR3 has 15 amino acids. The V and J ends lost 5 bases and 5 bases, in that order; junction bases with no gene match: 7. CDR3 amino acids: CASSTDRGRNEKLFF. For the CDR3, the DNA is TGTGCCAGCAGTACCGACAGGGGCCGGAATGAAAAACTGTTTTTT. Looking up the rest from reference TRBV2 and TRBJ1-4 gives the full variable domain: EPEVTQTPSHQVTQMGQEVILRCVPISNHLYFYWYRQILGQKVEFLVSFYNNEISEKSEIFDDQFSVERPDGSNFTLKIRSTKLEDSAMYFCASSTDRGRNEKLFFGSGTQLSVL.

Here the CDR3 DNA reads TGTGCCAGCTCACCACCAGCTCAGGCGACTAATGAAAAACTGTTTTTT. Its protein product is CASSPPAQATNEKLFF. The V call is TRBV18, the J call TRBJ1-4; D is unresolved. The CDR3 loop spans 16 amino acids. Germline CDR1 is KGHSH and CDR2 is LQKENI. Trimming removed 0 bases from V and 2 bases from J, with 10 bases in between.

The genes are TRBV10-1 and TRBJ2-1, with 8 bases fitting TRBD2. The CDR3 has 13 amino acids. The V and J ends lost 4 bases and 9 bases, in that order; junction bases with no gene match: 5. Germline V gene data show CDR1 as WNHNN and CDR2 as SYGVQD (reference sequence). Here the CDR3 reads CASSGVAGREQFF. Written as DNA, the CDR3 is TGCGCCAGCAGTGGGGTAGCGGGACGTGAGCAGTTCTTC.

The chain joins TRBV12-5 to TRBJ2-3, with TRBD2 matching 7 bases. V dropped 6 bases and J dropped 7; count of bases not matched to a gene: 13. Looked up from germline, CDR1 is LGHNT and CDR2 is FRNRAP. This CDR3 spans 15 amino acids. The CDR3 bases are TGTGCTAGTGGGGCGGGGGAGTCTTCCAGATATACGCAGTATTTT. Protein: CASGAGESSRYTQYF.

In DNA, the CDR3 is TGTGCCAGCTCACCACCGGGACAGGGGGCGCCGGGCGGCTACACCTTC. Its translation is CASSPPGQGAPGGYTF. The V and J genes are TRBV18 and TRBJ1-2, with TRBD1 matching 12 bases. Germline values: CDR1 KGHSH, CDR2 LQKENI. The CDR3 is 16 residues long. The ends lost 0 bases at V and 8 bases at J; junction bases unmatched: 7.

The CDR3 region is CASSPWGENTEAFF. In nucleotides, the CDR3 is TGTGCCAGCTCACCATGGGGGGAGAACACTGAAGCTTTCTTT. The chain recombines TRBV18 with TRBJ1-1, with D possibly TRBD1 on 5 matching bases. Trimming took 2 bases from V and 1 from J, leaving 8 bases between them. The germline CDR1 and CDR2 sequences are KGHSH and LQKENI. The CDR3 loop spans 14 amino acids.

CDR3 in amino acids: CASSYSFVGATDTQYF. In DNA form, the CDR3 reads TGTGCCAGCAGTTACTCGTTTGTTGGGGCCACAGATACGCAGTATTTT. The V gene is TRBV6-5, the J gene TRBJ2-3; possibly TRBD1 for D (5 bases). Between the trimmed V and J ends, which lost 0 bases and 2 bases, there was a span of 12 bases. This CDR3 comprises 16 residues. Germline CDR1 is MNHEY and CDR2 is SVGAGI.

This clone was seen once. The V call is TRBV2, the J call TRBJ2-3; 8 bases align to TRBD1. The CDR3 totals 15 residues. The germline CDR1 and CDR2 sequences are SNHLY and FYNNEI. The V segment lost 5 bases and the J segment 4 bases; nucleotides outside the gene matches: 8. This CDR3 is CASSYPGGRADTQYF. The CDR3 DNA reads as TGTGCCAGCAGTTATCCAGGGGGCAGAGCAGATACGCAGTATTTT.

V and J are TRBV27 and TRBJ2-7; D is possibly TRBD2 (6 bases). The CDR3 contains 13 residues. CDR1 is MNHEY, CDR2 SMNVEV, per germline (reference sequence). V lost 0 bases, J lost 6 bases, and 9 bases lay in between. In DNA, the CDR3 is TGTGCCAGCAGTTTATCGGGGGGAGGCGAGCAGTACTTC. This sequence encodes CASSLSGGGEQYF.

This rearrangement joins TRBV5-4 to TRBJ1-1; no firm D call. The length of the CDR3 is 15 residues. V lost 4 bases, J lost 1 base, and 14 bases lay in between. CDR1 and CDR2 (germline): SGHNT, YYREEE (reference sequence). The CDR3 DNA reads TGTGCCAGCAGCCCGTCCGGGGTTGGGAACACTGAAGCTTTCTTT. Translated: CASSPSGVGNTEAFF.

The chain joins TRBV28 to TRBJ1-2, with 7 positions matching TRBD1. The length of the CDR3 is 15 residues. From germline, CDR1 is MDHEN and CDR2 SYDVKM. Trimming removed 4 bases from V and 8 bases from J; junction bases left unmatched: 13. The CDR3 coding sequence is TGTGCCAGCAGTTCCCCGAACGACAGGGCCCTCGGCTACACCTTC. Translating gives CASSSPNDRALGYTF.

This sequence joins TRBV2 and TRBJ1-1, with a weak D call TRBD1 (5 bases). V was cut by 6 bases and J by 5 bases, with 13 bases left in between. This CDR3 region has 13 residues. Looked up from germline, CDR1 is SNHLY and CDR2 is FYNNEI. The CDR3, as DNA: TGTGCCAGCAGCCCTAGGGGTGCGACTGAAGCTTTCTTT. Residues: CASSPRGATEAFF.

The rearrangement links TRBV11-3 to TRBJ2-7; 9 nucleotides agree with TRBD1. J lost 3 bases, V lost 5 bases, and 8 bases had no gene match. Germline V gene lookup returns CDR1 SGHNT and CDR2 YENEEA. CDR3 length: 15 residues. This CDR3 reads CASSDLGQGIYEQYF. The CDR3 nucleotides are TGTGCCAGCAGCGACCTGGGACAGGGAATCTACGAGCAGTACTTC. The full variable domain, in which reference TRBV11-3 and TRBJ2-7 provide the parts outside the CDR3, is EAGVVQSPRYKIIEKKQPVAFWCNPISGHNTLYWYLQNLGQGPELLIRYENEEAVDDSQLPKDRFSAERLKGVDSTLKIQPAELGDSAVYLCASSDLGQGIYEQYFGPGTRLTVT.

The chain uses TRBV5-1 and TRBJ2-1, with 16 nucleotides matching TRBD2. Per the germline V gene, CDR1 is SGHRS and CDR2 is YFSETQ. With 0 bases clipped from V and 6 bases from J, the junction kept 6 bases outside the gene matches. This CDR3 is built from 18 residues. DNA of the CDR3: TGCGCCAGCAGCTTGGCTCCGGGACTAGCGGGGGGGCCCAATGAGCAGTTCTTC. This codes for CASSLAPGLAGGPNEQFF.

This chain connects TRBV19 to TRBJ1-2, with 7 bases aligning to TRBD1. J was trimmed by 6 bases and V by 10 bases; bases with no gene match: 17. The germline V gene has CDR1 LNHDA and CDR2 SQIVND (reference sequence). The CDR3 is made up of 15 amino acids. The CDR3 loop is CATHAATGIFNGYTF. The CDR3 nucleotides are TGTGCCACCCACGCCGCGACAGGGATCTTCAATGGCTACACCTTC.

The gene calls are TRBV6-1 and TRBJ1-2, with TRBD1 as a possible D gene (6 bases). Germline CDR1 is MNHNS and CDR2 is SASEGT. This CDR3 has 17 residues. V dropped 2 bases and J dropped 10 bases, with 26 bases sitting between them. The CDR3: CASSESSPTGTWGYYTF. The DNA of the CDR3 is TGTGCCAGCAGTGAAAGTTCCCCGACGGGGACATGGGGATACTACACCTTC.